A selection of T cell receptor beta chains follows, all from one sample in a study of T-cell reconstitution after alpha-beta-depleted transplantation in children. TCRdb called the PCR reads again in MiXCR, with one record for every CDR3 protein. This table has about 1,000,000 distinct CDR3 sequences, roughly 29% appearing once. The source was PBMCs, mostly from graft donor cells, collected 360 days after TCRalphabeta/CD19-depleted stem cell transplant. These receptors came from a boy under three years old who had a stem cell transplant for SCID, so the T cells may come from the graft donor. Each CDR3 is given with its conserved first and last residue. The D gene is left open where the match is weak. Size tells how often a clone was seen (once, few, many) or the class of an expanded clone, and some rows leave it out.

V gene: TRBV5-1; J gene: TRBJ2-4; clone size: few; D gene: TRBD1; CDR3 length: 17; CDR3 DNA: TGCGCCAGCAGCTTGGAAGCACAGGGGTTTGGCAAAAACATTCAGTACTTC; CDR3 protein: CASSLEAQGFGKNIQYF
V gene: TRBV12-3/TRBV12-4; J gene: TRBJ1-3; clone size: .; D gene: .; CDR3 length: 15; CDR3 DNA: TGTGCCAGCAGACCCCACGTCGGCTCTGGAAACACCATATATTTT; CDR3 protein: CASRPHVGSGNTIYF
V gene: TRBV24-1; J gene: TRBJ2-2; clone size: few; D gene: .; CDR3 length: 16; CDR3 DNA: TGTGCCACCAGTGATTTGACAGGGTCACGCACCGGGGAGCTGTTTTTT; CDR3 protein: CATSDLTGSRTGELFF
V gene: TRBV3-1; J gene: TRBJ2-5; clone size: few; D gene: .; CDR3 length: 15; CDR3 DNA: TGTGCCAGCAGCCAAGAGGGGCGCTGGGGTAGGACCCAGTACTTC; CDR3 protein: CASSQEGRWGRTQYF
V gene: TRBV7-3; J gene: TRBJ2-3; clone size: few; D gene: .; CDR3 length: 15; CDR3 DNA: TGTGCCAGCAGCTTCTCGGGCTACATCACAGATACGCAGTATTTT; CDR3 protein: CASSFSGYITDTQYF
V gene: TRBV5-1; J gene: TRBJ2-1; clone size: .; D gene: TRBD2; CDR3 length: 16; CDR3 DNA: TGCGCCAGCAGCAGGAGCGGGGGGGCCCTTTACAATGAGCAGTTCTTC; CDR3 protein: CASSRSGGALYNEQFF
V gene: TRBV25-1; J gene: TRBJ2-3; clone size: many; D gene: .; CDR3 length: 13; CDR3 DNA: TGTGCCAGCAGTGAAGCGTTCGGGGATACGCAGTATTTT; CDR3 protein: CASSEAFGDTQYF
V gene: TRBV4-2; J gene: TRBJ2-7; clone size: few; D gene: .; CDR3 length: 15; CDR3 DNA: TGTGCCAGCAGCCACCATGGGACGGAATACTACGAGCAGTACTTC; CDR3 protein: CASSHHGTEYYEQYF
V gene: TRBV6-1; J gene: TRBJ1-1; clone size: .; D gene: .; CDR3 length: 15; CDR3 DNA: TGTGCCAGCAGAGGGGGTACGGGCCGGAACACTGAAGCTTTCTTT; CDR3 protein: CASRGGTGRNTEAFF
V gene: TRBV2; J gene: TRBJ2-1; clone size: few; D gene: TRBD2; CDR3 length: 16; CDR3 DNA: TGTGCCAGCAGGGGGACTAGCGGGGAGTCCTACAATGAGCAGTTCTTC; CDR3 protein: CASRGTSGESYNEQFF
V gene: TRBV7-9; J gene: TRBJ1-1; clone size: few; D gene: .; CDR3 length: 17; CDR3 DNA: TGTGCCAGCAGCTTACAAATAGGCCGGGACTTGAAGACTGAAGCTTTCTTT; CDR3 protein: CASSLQIGRDLKTEAFF
V gene: TRBV18; J gene: TRBJ2-6; clone size: .; D gene: .; CDR3 length: 18; CDR3 DNA: TGTGCCAGCTCACCGCTGAACAGGGAGATCTCCGGGGCCAACGTCCTGACTTTC; CDR3 protein: CASSPLNREISGANVLTF
V gene: TRBV6-1; J gene: TRBJ2-1; clone size: few; D gene: TRBD1; CDR3 length: 14; CDR3 DNA: TGTGCCCTCGAGTCAGGACAGGGGTTAAATGAGCAGTTCTTC; CDR3 protein: CALESGQGLNEQFF
V gene: TRBV10-3; J gene: TRBJ1-1; clone size: .; D gene: .; CDR3 length: 16; CDR3 DNA: TGTGCCATCAGTGCAACCTTTGACAGGTCGAGCACTGAAGCTTTCTTT; CDR3 protein: CAISATFDRSSTEAFF
V gene: TRBV7-8; J gene: TRBJ2-5; clone size: few; D gene: TRBD2; CDR3 length: 15; CDR3 DNA: TGTGCCAGCAGCTCAGCCGGGACTAGCATCCAGACCCAGTACTTC; CDR3 protein: CASSSAGTSIQTQYF
V gene: TRBV7-8; J gene: TRBJ2-2; clone size: few; D gene: TRBD2; CDR3 length: 19; CDR3 DNA: TGTGCCAGCAGCTTAAAGCAGCGGGGGCGCGTTGCTTTAACCGGGGAGCTGTTTTTT; CDR3 protein: CASSLKQRGRVALTGELFF
V gene: TRBV10-3; J gene: TRBJ1-1; clone size: .; D gene: .; CDR3 length: 15; CDR3 DNA: TGTGCCATCAGTGAGTCGTCGGGGAGGGGGACGTCGGCTTTCTTT; CDR3 protein: CAISESSGRGTSAFF
V gene: TRBV4-2; J gene: TRBJ2-6; clone size: .; D gene: TRBD1; CDR3 length: 20; CDR3 DNA: TGTGCCAGCATCATAGATGCCCCGGGACAGGGCCCATCTGGGGCCAACGTCCTGACTTTC; CDR3 protein: CASIIDAPGQGPSGANVLTF
V gene: TRBV7-7; J gene: TRBJ2-7; clone size: .; D gene: .; CDR3 length: 14; CDR3 DNA: TGTGCCAGCAGCCCGGGACGACAAGGGAGCGAGCAGTACTTC; CDR3 protein: CASSPGRQGSEQYF
V gene: TRBV29-1; J gene: TRBJ2-1; clone size: .; D gene: TRBD1; CDR3 length: 14; CDR3 DNA: TGCAGCGTGGAGGGACAGGGTGGTTCGAATGAGCAGTTCTTC; CDR3 protein: CSVEGQGGSNEQFF
V gene: TRBV4-3; J gene: TRBJ2-5; clone size: few; D gene: TRBD2; CDR3 length: 16; CDR3 DNA: TGCGCCAGCAGCCATCTTCTAGCGGGGGGGGGAGAGACCCAGTACTTC; CDR3 protein: CASSHLLAGGGETQYF
V gene: TRBV11-2; J gene: TRBJ1-3; clone size: .; D gene: .; CDR3 length: 16; CDR3 DNA: TGTGCCAGCAGCCTGGGGGGCCACCGAGGGGGAAACACCATATATTTT; CDR3 protein: CASSLGGHRGGNTIYF
V gene: TRBV28; J gene: TRBJ2-2; clone size: few; D gene: .; CDR3 length: 14; CDR3 DNA: TGTGCCAGCAGAAAGTACGGCGTGGCCGGGGAGCTGTTTTTT; CDR3 protein: CASRKYGVAGELFF
V gene: TRBV28; J gene: TRBJ2-3; clone size: .; D gene: .; CDR3 length: 14; CDR3 DNA: TGTGCCAGCAGCCCACAGGGTCCCGCAGATACGCAGTATTTT; CDR3 protein: CASSPQGPADTQYF